The next 17 T cell receptor beta chains were all read from a single sample in a study of Ad26.COV2.S vaccination and SARS-CoV-2 variants. Libraries were prepared by immunoSEQ multiplex PCR; TCRdb keeps only in-frame clonotypes and omits some of them. Of around 300,000 clones in the sample, roughly 89% were seen once. Treatment specified: around 19 received Ad26.COV2.S at low or high dose, single or two shots; 5 received placebo; per-sample allocation not given. Samples were taken on day 63 after the first vaccine or placebo injection. This specimen consisted of peripheral blood, obtained in a trial of Ad26.COV2.S vaccine versus placebo. These receptors all come from a person aged 18-65 years who received the Ad26.COV2.S COVID-19 vaccine or a placebo.

CDR3 region: CAWLLAGQVPPTAAETQYF. The CDR3, as DNA: TGTGCCTGGTTGTTGGCGGGGCAGGTACCTCCTACGGCGGCAGAGACCCAGTACTTC. The V call is TRBV30, the J call TRBJ2-5; D possibly corresponds to TRBD2 (6 bases). Deletions cut 5 bases from V and 4 bases from J, with 32 bases between. Germline CDR1 is GTSNPN and CDR2 is SVGIG (reference sequence). CDR3 length equals 19 residues.

The chain joins TRBV20-1 to TRBJ1-1; D perhaps matches TRBD1 (5 bases). The CDR3 loop spans 11 amino acids. Trimming pared 3 bases from V and 7 bases from J, leaving 9 bases between. CDR1 and CDR2 from the germline V gene are DFQATT and SNEGSKA (reference sequence). The DNA for the CDR3 is TGCAGTGCTAGGCCAGGGAATGAAGCTTTCTTT. Its translation: CSARPGNEAFF.

The CDR3 bases are TGTGCCAGCAGTTTGGTGGGGGAGGACGAGCAGTACTTC. As protein: CASSLVGEDEQYF. This sequence joins TRBV12-3 or TRBV12-4 and TRBJ2-7, with TRBD2 as a possible D gene (6 bases). The CDR3 has 13 residues. Trimming removed 3 bases at V and 5 bases at J, with 11 bases between.

The genes are TRBV6-5 and TRBJ2-5, with 10 bases that match TRBD2. V shed 6 bases, J shed 4 bases, and the junction held 8 bases outside the gene matches. This CDR3 is 15 amino acids long. CDR1 and CDR2 (germline): MNHEY, SVGAGI. CDR3 in amino acids: CASRLTGTSVETQYF. In nucleotides, the CDR3 is TGTGCCAGCAGGCTTACCGGGACTAGCGTAGAGACCCAGTACTTC.

The count of this clone is one. The chain joins TRBV5-4 to TRBJ2-1; tentatively, D is TRBD1 (6 bases). CDR1 and CDR2 from the germline V gene are SGHNT and YYREEE (reference sequence). Deletions cut 0 bases from V and 0 bases from J, with 7 bases between. The CDR3 runs to 15 residues. The DNA of the CDR3 is TGTGCCAGCAGCTTGGACAGGGTCTCCTACAATGAGCAGTTCTTC. Its protein is CASSLDRVSYNEQFF.

This clone was picked up a small number of times. The rearrangement uses TRBV12-3 or TRBV12-4 and TRBJ1-6; tentative D call: TRBD1 (5 bases). V lost 7 bases and J 10 bases, leaving 11 bases between the germline ends. The CDR3 is made up of 12 amino acids. CDR3 sequence: CASKRGESPLHF. CDR3 sequence (DNA): TGTGCCAGCAAAAGGGGAGAATCACCCCTCCACTTT.

V is TRBV7-2 and J is TRBJ1-1; D call uncertain. CDR3 size: 15 residues. Germline values: CDR1 SGHTA, CDR2 FQGNSA. Trimming left V 0 bases short and J 3 bases short, with 11 bases between. The CDR3 nucleotides read TGTGCCAGCAGCTTAGCGATGGACCTTGACACTGAAGCTTTCTTT. Its protein is CASSLAMDLDTEAFF. Variable domain in full (rest from reference TRBV7-2 and TRBJ1-1): GAGVSQSPSNKVTEKGKDVELRCDPISGHTALYWYRQSLGQGLEFLIYFQGNSAPDKSGLPSDRFSAERTGGSVSTLTIQRTQQEDSAVYLCASSLAMDLDTEAFFGQGTRLTVV.

J is TRBJ1-3 and V is TRBV7-9; D remains ambiguous. Germline CDR1 is SEHNR and CDR2 is FQNEAQ (reference sequence). This CDR3 has 16 amino acids. With 1 base removed from V and 2 bases from J, the gap between germline ends came to 12 bases. In DNA form, the CDR3 reads TGTGCCAGCAGCTTAGACCACAGCACTACTGGAAACACCATATATTTT. It yields the protein CASSLDHSTTGNTIYF.

The rearrangement joins TRBV6-6 to TRBJ1-3, with D perhaps TRBD1 (5 bases). This CDR3 comprises 14 residues. Trimming removed 5 bases at V and 0 bases at J, with 8 bases between. Looked up from germline, CDR1 is MNHNY and CDR2 is SVGAGI (reference sequence). Written as DNA, the CDR3 is TGTGCCAGCAGTCGGACAACCTCTGGAAACACCATATATTTT. Protein: CASSRTTSGNTIYF.

V and J are TRBV5-8 and TRBJ2-2; 7 bases align to TRBD2. The CDR3 is made up of 20 amino acids. V shed 5 bases and J 2 bases; nucleotides not matched to a gene: 21. The germline V gene has CDR1 SGHTS and CDR2 YDEGEE. CDR3 protein: CASRGLPRSWRERNTGELFF. CDR3 DNA sequence: TGTGCCAGCAGAGGCCTCCCTAGAAGTTGGCGGGAGAGAAACACCGGGGAGCTGTTTTTT.

The chain uses TRBV30 and TRBJ1-1; TRBD1 matches at 8 bases. V lost 1 base to trimming and J lost 1 base; unmatched junction nucleotides: 5. The germline V gene encodes CDR1 GTSNPN and CDR2 SVGIG (reference sequence). This CDR3 comprises 15 residues. CDR3 residues: CAWSGTGTGNTEAFF. CDR3 in DNA: TGTGCCTGGAGTGGGACCGGGACAGGGAACACTGAAGCTTTCTTT. Full variable domain (missing parts from reference TRBV30 and TRBJ1-1): SQTIHQWPATLVQPVGSPLSLECTVEGTSNPNLYWYRQAAGRGLQLLFYSVGIGQISSEVPQNLSASRPQDRQFILSSKKLLLSDSGFYLCAWSGTGTGNTEAFFGQGTRLTVV.

The CDR3 sequence: CASSWGGQGVNEQFF. The CDR3 nucleotides read TGTGCCAGCAGTTGGGGTGGACAGGGGGTCAATGAGCAGTTCTTC. The V call is TRBV6-6, the J call TRBJ2-1; TRBD1 matches at 10 bases. This CDR3 contains 15 residues. Trimming took 4 bases from V and 6 from J; bases not matched to a gene: 6. Germline V gene data show CDR1 as MNHNY and CDR2 as SVGAGI (reference sequence).

The V gene is TRBV11-1, the J gene TRBJ2-2; TRBD2 matches 7 bases. There are 13 residues in the CDR3. Unmatched junction bases numbered 0, after V lost 2 bases and J lost 6 bases. Germline CDR1 and CDR2: SGHAT and FQDESV (reference sequence). This CDR3 reads CASSLTSAGELFF. DNA of the CDR3: TGTGCCAGCAGCTTAACTAGCGCCGGGGAGCTGTTTTTT.

The V and J genes are TRBV19 and TRBJ1-2; D is unclear. This CDR3 is 15 amino acids long. CDR1 and CDR2 (germline): LNHDA, SQIVND (reference sequence). Trimming stripped 1 base from V and 6 bases from J, with 15 bases between. The CDR3 loop is CASSIGLSEGHGYTF. Written as DNA, the CDR3 is TGTGCCAGTAGTATAGGACTTAGCGAAGGCCATGGCTACACCTTC.

The chain uses TRBV9 and TRBJ1-6, with D possibly TRBD1 on 6 matching bases. Deletions cut 3 bases from V and 9 bases from J, with 13 bases between. The CDR3 consists of 14 residues. Germline lookup yields CDR1 SGDLS and CDR2 YYNGEE. The CDR3 is CASSAGQPPSPLHF. The CDR3 DNA sequence: TGTGCCAGCAGCGCTGGACAGCCGCCTTCACCCCTCCACTTT.

This clone appeared a few times. V usage is TRBV7-2 and J usage is TRBJ2-7; D may match TRBD1 or TRBD2 (5 bases each). This CDR3 comprises 15 residues. The germline gives CDR1 SGHTA, CDR2 FQGNSA. Trimming cost V 1 base and J 0 bases, with 10 bases left between them. CDR3 in amino acids: CASSLGGTSSYEQYF. In DNA form, the CDR3 reads TGTGCCAGCAGCTTAGGGGGGACGAGCTCCTACGAGCAGTACTTC. The full variable domain, its missing parts supplied by reference TRBV7-2 and TRBJ2-7, is GAGVSQSPSNKVTEKGKDVELRCDPISGHTALYWYRQSLGQGLEFLIYFQGNSAPDKSGLPSDRFSAERTGGSVSTLTIQRTQQEDSAVYLCASSLGGTSSYEQYFGPGTRLTVT.

The genes are TRBV2 and TRBJ2-6; 8 positions match TRBD2. Per the germline V gene, CDR1 is SNHLY and CDR2 is FYNNEI. Germline trimming cut 6 bases from V and 1 base from J; bases unmatched to any gene: 11. There are 18 residues in the CDR3. For the CDR3, the DNA is TGTGCCAGCAGGGACACAACTAGCGGCGGGTCTGGGGCCAACGTCCTGACTTTC. This translates into CASRDTTSGGSGANVLTF.